This T cell receptor beta chain was obtained from a study of regulatory T cells in long-lasting Graves disease. Study-level information: Duration of antithyroid drug therapy among newly diagnosed Graves' patients was under 3 months. General study findings and limits: Fewer public clonotypes were shared by new patients (roughly 970) than by persistent patients (about 2,700).

In its sample, this clonotype was seen a few times. Antigen: not known. V lost 4 bases and J lost 0; bases outside the gene matches: 8. The CDR3 spans 17 residues. Germline V CDR1 and CDR2: DFQATT, SNEGSKA (reference sequence). Through Arm-PCR of CDR3 regions and iRepertoire HTBI primers, TCR beta libraries were built. TCRdb reprocessed the multiplex PCR reads via MiXCR and lists one record per CDR3 protein. The sample lists roughly 400,000 distinct CDR3 sequences, about 15% occurring once. Time point of the sample: newly diagnosed GD, antithyroid drugs for less than 3 months. There was RNA extracted from PBMCs, and the TCR library was made from it. The same data also went into a second study, on T cells in Graves' hyperthyroidism and ophthalmopathy. That paper adds: In the first-round RT-PCR of the TCR CDR3, the HTBI primer set was used. A median about 6 months before onset, the model predicted ophthalmopathy.

Sequenced here: peripheral blood mononuclear cells (PBMCs), sampled at new diagnosis, from a patient treated with antithyroid drugs. The rearrangement uses TRBV20-1 and TRBJ2-2, with TRBD1 matching 10 bases. The source is a woman aged 18-30 years with Graves disease. CDR3 DNA: TGCAGTGCTATCCCCGGGACAGGGGTCGCGAACACCGGGGAGCTGTTTTTT. Protein sequence: CSAIPGTGVANTGELFF.